This T cell receptor beta chain was documented in a study of vaccination and CD4 T cells after COVID-19. Study details: Control cultures were supplied with a CEFX pool, an HIV-1 Nef pool, or no peptide at all.

The sample's treatment: roughly 10-day PBMC culture with coronavirus spike peptide pools or control peptides (ViraFEST assay). ViraFEST relied on peptide pools to expand antigen-specific T cells; the TCRs were sequenced afterward. PBMCs, plated at two million per well, were grown in the presence of roughly 9.2 IU/ml IL-2 and 10 ug/ml peptide pools. As to this clonotype: The antigen remains undetermined.

The Oncomine TCR Beta short-read assay was what sequenced the DNA obtained from cultured CD4+ T cells. A single record per CDR3 protein comes from TCRdb applying MiXCR to the PCR reads. This sample carries around 15,000 distinct CDR3 sequences, around 44% of them seen once, and the ten largest clones take about 4%. The sequenced sample was CD4+ T cells from blood, cultured in vitro. The TCR was taken from a human donor who had recovered from COVID-19.

CDR3 coding DNA: TGTGCCAGCAGCTGGACGCCCGGGGACACTGAAGCTTTCTTT. It is translated as CASSWTPGDTEAFF. The genes are TRBV7-2 and TRBJ1-1; no firm D call. V was trimmed by 4 bases and J by 3 bases, leaving 12 bases between them. The CDR3 runs 14 residues. CDR1 and CDR2 from the germline V gene are SGHTA and FQGNSA.